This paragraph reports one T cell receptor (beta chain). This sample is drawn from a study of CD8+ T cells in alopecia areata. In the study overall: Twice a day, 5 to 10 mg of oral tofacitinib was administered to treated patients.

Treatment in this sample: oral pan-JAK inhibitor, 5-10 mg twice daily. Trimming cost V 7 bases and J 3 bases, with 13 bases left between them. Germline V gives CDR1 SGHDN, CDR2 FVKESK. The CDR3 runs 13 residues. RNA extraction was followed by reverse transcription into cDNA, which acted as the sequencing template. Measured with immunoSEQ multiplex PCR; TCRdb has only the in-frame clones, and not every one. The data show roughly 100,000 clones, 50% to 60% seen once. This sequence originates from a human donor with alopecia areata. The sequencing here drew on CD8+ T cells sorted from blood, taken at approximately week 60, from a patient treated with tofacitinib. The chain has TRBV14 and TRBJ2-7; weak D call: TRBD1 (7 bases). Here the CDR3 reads CASTQGGVYEQYF. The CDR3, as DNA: TGTGCCAGCACCCAGGGGGGAGTCTACGAGCAGTACTTC.